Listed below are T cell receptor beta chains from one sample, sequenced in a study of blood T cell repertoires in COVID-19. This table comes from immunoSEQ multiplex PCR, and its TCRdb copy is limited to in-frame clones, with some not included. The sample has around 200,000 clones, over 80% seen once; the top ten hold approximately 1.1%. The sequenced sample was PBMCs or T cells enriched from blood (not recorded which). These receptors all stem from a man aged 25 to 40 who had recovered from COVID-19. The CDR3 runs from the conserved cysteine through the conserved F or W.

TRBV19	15	CASSKSRGLNEKLFF
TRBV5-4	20	CASSLSGDRGLVSYPGELFF
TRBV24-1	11	CATSDLQKAFF
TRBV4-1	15	CASSQSTGSGETQYF
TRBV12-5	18	CASGLRVLGEGPVNEQFF
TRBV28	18	CASRIPEGVAGVADTQYF
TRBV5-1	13	CASSTDRGHGYTF
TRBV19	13	CASSVGASYEQYF
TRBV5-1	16	CASRGSFTGDGTEAFF
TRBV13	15	CASSHYAVSIYEQYF